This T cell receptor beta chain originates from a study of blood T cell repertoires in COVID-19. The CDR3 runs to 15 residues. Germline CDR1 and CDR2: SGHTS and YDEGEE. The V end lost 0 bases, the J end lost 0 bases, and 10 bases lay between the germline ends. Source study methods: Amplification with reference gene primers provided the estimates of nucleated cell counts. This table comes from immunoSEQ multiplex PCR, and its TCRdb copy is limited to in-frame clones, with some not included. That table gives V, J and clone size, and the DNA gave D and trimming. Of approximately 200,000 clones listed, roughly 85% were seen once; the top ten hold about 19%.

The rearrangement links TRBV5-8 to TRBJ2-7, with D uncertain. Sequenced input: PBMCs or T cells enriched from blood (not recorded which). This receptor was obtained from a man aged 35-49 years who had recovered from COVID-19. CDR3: CASSLAYRSSYEQYF. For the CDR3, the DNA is TGTGCCAGCAGCTTGGCCTACAGAAGCTCCTACGAGCAGTACTTC.